This T cell receptor beta chain was identified during a study of T-cell memory formation after mild COVID-19. Study overall: For the most part, TCR clusters were specific to one donor. Study-wide results and limits: There was a balanced CD4/CD8 profile in clones contracting day 15 to 85, and later expanders leaned CD4+. The authors did not confirm SARS-CoV-2 specificity of second-wave clones peaking day 37.

Each CDR3 protein gets one entry after TCRdb re-called the 5' RACE reads with MiXCR. The table records fewer than 650,000 distinct CDR3 sequences, roughly 21% of them present only once. This clonotype was counted between two and nine times. Its antigen is unknown. V was cut by 4 bases and J by 3 bases, with 9 bases left in between. Germline-derived CDR1 and CDR2 are SEHNR and FQNEAQ (reference sequence). The length of the CDR3 is 13 residues. Sequenced: PBMCs or a T cell subset sorted from them (not recorded which). The sequence was obtained from an adult woman who had mild COVID-19 (a few samples of this study predate the infection). Cell type and time point are not known. This chain uses TRBV7-9 with TRBJ1-1; D not resolved. Written as DNA, the CDR3 is TGTGCCAGCAGCTCAGGAGCTGACACTGAAGCTTTCTTT. The encoded protein is CASSSGADTEAFF.